What follows is one T cell receptor (beta chain) and its context. The antigen this receptor binds is unknown. No base-level quality is on record; no much larger clone is a single base apart. The meaning of the sample's time point label: baseline before first vaccination. Samples from vaccinated people were obtained from the UK trials COV001 and COV002, which included a single-blind randomized controlled phase 2/3 trial of AZD1222 (ChAdOx1 nCoV-19) in healthy adults. Trial participant PBMC samples were collected at day 0 and day 28 after the second dose for TCRbeta chain sequencing. Per the germline V gene, SGHDT is the CDR1 and YYEEEE is the CDR2. The germline ends are 18 bases apart after V is trimmed by 3 bases and J by 5 bases. From the cysteine through the phenylalanine, the CDR3 covers 16 amino acids. This entry keeps only the CDR3 DNA: 48 bases, framed from base 1. This record belongs to a study of T cell responses to AZD1222 COVID-19 vaccine (TCRdb year 2021). With regard to the full study: Because spike-specific TCR depth and breadth did not differ between the two schedules, AZD1222 recipients who got a second dose at roughly 4 weeks were pooled with those who got a second dose at roughly 12 weeks. A total of more than 230 trial participants underwent TCR sequencing, of whom 207 received two doses of AZD1222 and roughly 25 received two doses of the MenACWY control vaccine. Trial participants were enrolled by age into 18-55, 56-69 and 70-plus year subgroups, with around 150, 28 and 57 TCR-sequenced participants respectively.

The CDR3 regions of human TCRbeta chains were analyzed by immunosequencing. From the authors' description of their analysis: Repertoire TCRs were matched against a reference library of SARS-CoV-2-specific TCRs generated with the MIRA antigen-specificity platform. Breadth meant the fraction of unique TCRs that were SARS-CoV-2-associated, whereas depth meant the fraction of total T cells that were SARS-CoV-2-associated. Using the MIRA data, every spike-specific TCR was mapped to the spike region that the TCR reacted to and assigned to either a CD4 or a CD8 class. Log10-transformed breadth and depth values were compared by one-way ANOVA with Sidak's multiple comparisons tests. Sourced from immuneACCESS, this table was stored by TCRdb with only in-frame sequences that have V and J called. A share of the clones is absent; for the studies checked, an unresolved V gene accounts for under half, and the remainder has no known explanation. V and J calls and clone size are copied from that table; D and trimming were computed from the DNA. This sample is represented by more than 95,000 clones; over 75% of them were singletons. Roughly 10% of the sample is held by the ten biggest clonotypes.

Study-wide findings and limitations: In the small 56-69-year group, the increase in depth fell short of significance, most likely because of low power. After two AZD1222 doses, both the breadth and the depth of spike-specific TCRs were significantly higher than at day 0 and than in MenACWY recipients. Because no samples from the day 14 peak response were available, repertoires could be characterized only after the peak T cell response. Participants were mostly white British, with more females than males. The authors suggested clonal diversity may have been underestimated. Vaccine-associated CD4 TCRs spanned the whole spike protein, with dominant responses in regions 160-218 and 743-854. Only a handful of AZD1222 recipients were SARS-CoV-2 seropositive at baseline, limiting conclusions about previously exposed vaccinees. Epitopes outside the regions mutated in the B.1.351 and B.1.1.7 variants were reportedly recognized by nearly half of the unique spike-specific TCRs.

The rearrangement combines TRBV5-6 with TRBJ1-3; the D gene remains uncertain. The TCR comes from an adult in good health. The source was peripheral blood, collected on day 0 of AZD1222 vaccination. The CDR3 in this case is CASSSPAVGHRNTIYF. The DNA sequence is as follows: TGTGCCAGCAGCTCCCCCGCGGTAGGGCACCGAAACACCATATATTTT.